This T cell receptor (beta chain) was sequenced in a study of neurological immune-mediated disorders. Template-switch 5'RACE cDNA synthesis added a 10-nucleotide unique molecular identifier. TCRdb redid the calling of the 5' RACE reads with MiXCR, one entry per CDR3 protein. The sample holds fewer than 55,000 distinct CDR3 sequences; 10% are singletons and the top ten take more than 1.5%. The germline CDR1 and CDR2 sequences are SGHTA and FQGNSA. The CDR3 consists of 16 residues. The J segment lost 3 bases and the V segment lost 5 bases, leaving 11 bases of the junction unmatched. Time point specified: longitudinal time-point 1 (baseline). Healthy controls were blood bank volunteers in Maryland, USA. This clonotype has ten or more counts. Its antigen remains unidentified. Whole-study findings and limits: No sharing of CDR3 amino acid sequences was observed among expanded clones across subjects, suggesting private repertoires in all groups.

The receptor was derived from a woman aged 40 to 50 in good health. This chain joins TRBV7-2 and TRBJ2-7; TRBD2 aligns across 9 bases. The specimen sequenced was PBMCs. The CDR3, as DNA: TGTGCCAGCAGCCCAGACGGCGGGGGGGCTATCTACGAGCAGTACTTC. This gives the protein CASSPDGGGAIYEQYF.